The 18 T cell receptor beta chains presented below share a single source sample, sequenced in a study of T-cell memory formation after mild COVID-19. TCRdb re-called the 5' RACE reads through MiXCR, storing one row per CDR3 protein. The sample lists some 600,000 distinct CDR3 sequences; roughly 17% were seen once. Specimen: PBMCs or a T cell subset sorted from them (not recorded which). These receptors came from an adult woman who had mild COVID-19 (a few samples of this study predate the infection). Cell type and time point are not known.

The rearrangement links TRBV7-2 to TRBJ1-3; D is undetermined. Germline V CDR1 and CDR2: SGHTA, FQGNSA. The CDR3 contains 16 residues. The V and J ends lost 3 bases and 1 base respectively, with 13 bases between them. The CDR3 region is CASSFIPGSSGNTIYF. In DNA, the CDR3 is TGTGCCAGCAGCTTCATTCCGGGTTCTTCTGGAAACACCATATATTTT.

The CDR3 DNA reads as TGCGCCAGCGCACCGGGACAGGGGACTTCCTACGAGCAGTACTTC. Translation gives CASAPGQGTSYEQYF. The V call is TRBV23-1, the J call TRBJ2-7; 10 bases are shared with TRBD1. TRBV23-1 is filed as an ORF, its function uncertain. J gave up 1 base and V 8 bases, and 8 bases lay outside the gene matches. CDR3 length: 15 residues.

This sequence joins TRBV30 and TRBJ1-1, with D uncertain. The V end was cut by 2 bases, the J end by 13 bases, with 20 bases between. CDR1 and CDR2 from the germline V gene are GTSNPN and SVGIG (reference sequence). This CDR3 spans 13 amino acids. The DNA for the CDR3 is TGTGCCTGGAGTACCCGACCCTCAATCCGTGGTTTCTTT. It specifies CAWSTRPSIRGFF. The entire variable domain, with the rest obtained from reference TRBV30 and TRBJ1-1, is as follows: SQTIHQWPATLVQPVGSPLSLECTVEGTSNPNLYWYRQAAGRGLQLLFYSVGIGQISSEVPQNLSASRPQDRQFILSSKKLLLSDSGFYLCAWSTRPSIRGFFGQGTRLTVV.

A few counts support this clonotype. CDR3: CSATDRANYGYTF. DNA for the CDR3: TGCAGTGCTACGGACAGAGCTAACTATGGCTACACCTTC. The chain recombines TRBV20-1 with TRBJ1-2, with D perhaps matching TRBD1 (6 bases). Deletions cut 4 bases from V and 0 bases from J, with 9 bases between. The CDR3 consists of 13 residues. Per germline, CDR1 DFQATT and CDR2 SNEGSKA (reference sequence).

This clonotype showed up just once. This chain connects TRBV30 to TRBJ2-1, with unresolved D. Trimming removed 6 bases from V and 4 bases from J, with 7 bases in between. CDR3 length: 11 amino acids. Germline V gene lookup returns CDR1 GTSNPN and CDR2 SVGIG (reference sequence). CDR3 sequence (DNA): TGTGCCTGCTGGGCTTACAATGAGCAGTTCTTC. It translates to CACWAYNEQFF.

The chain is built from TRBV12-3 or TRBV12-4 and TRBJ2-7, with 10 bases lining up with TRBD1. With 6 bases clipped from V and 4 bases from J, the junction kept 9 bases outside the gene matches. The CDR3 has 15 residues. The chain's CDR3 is CASSTGQGVVYEQYF. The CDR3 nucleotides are TGTGCCAGCAGCACCGGACAGGGGGTCGTGTACGAGCAGTACTTC.

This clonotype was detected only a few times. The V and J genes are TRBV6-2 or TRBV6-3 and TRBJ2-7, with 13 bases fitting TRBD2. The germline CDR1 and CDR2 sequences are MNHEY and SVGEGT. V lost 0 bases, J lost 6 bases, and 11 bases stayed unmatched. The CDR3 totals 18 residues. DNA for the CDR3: TGTGCCAGCAGTTACTCCTCCCCTTGGACTAGCGGGAGTTCCGAGCAGTACTTC. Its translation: CASSYSSPWTSGSSEQYF.

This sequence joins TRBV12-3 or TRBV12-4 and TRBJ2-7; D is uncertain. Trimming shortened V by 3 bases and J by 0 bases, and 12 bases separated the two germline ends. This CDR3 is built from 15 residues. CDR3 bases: TGTGCCAGCAGTTTCGGCGGATTAGGCTCCTACGAGCAGTACTTC. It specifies CASSFGGLGSYEQYF.

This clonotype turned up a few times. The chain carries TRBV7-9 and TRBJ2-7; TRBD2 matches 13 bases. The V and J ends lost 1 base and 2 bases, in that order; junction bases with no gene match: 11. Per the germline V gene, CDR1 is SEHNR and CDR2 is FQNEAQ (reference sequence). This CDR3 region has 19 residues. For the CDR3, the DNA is TGTGCCAGCAGCTTAGTTGGCTCCGGGACTAGCGGGGCCACCTACGAGCAGTACTTC. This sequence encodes CASSLVGSGTSGATYEQYF. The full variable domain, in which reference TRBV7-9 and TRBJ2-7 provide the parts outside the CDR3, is DTGVSQNPRHKITKRGQNVTFRCDPISEHNRLYWYRQTLGQGPEFLTYFQNEAQLEKSRLLSDRFSAERPKGSFSTLEIQRTEQGDSAMYLCASSLVGSGTSGATYEQYFGPGTRLTVT.

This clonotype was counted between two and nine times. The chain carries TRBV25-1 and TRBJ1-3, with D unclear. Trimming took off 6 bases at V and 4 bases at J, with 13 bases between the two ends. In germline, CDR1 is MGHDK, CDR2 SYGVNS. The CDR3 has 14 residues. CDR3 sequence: CASSKGSGGNTIYF. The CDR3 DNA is TGTGCCAGCAGCAAGGGCTCGGGGGGAAACACCATATATTTT.

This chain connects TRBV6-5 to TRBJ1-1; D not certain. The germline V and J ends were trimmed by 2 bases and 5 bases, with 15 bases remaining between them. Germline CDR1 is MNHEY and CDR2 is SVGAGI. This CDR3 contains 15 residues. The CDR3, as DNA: TGTGCCAGCAGTTACGGCCGGGGAGGTGGGACTGAAGCTTTCTTT. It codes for CASSYGRGGGTEAFF.

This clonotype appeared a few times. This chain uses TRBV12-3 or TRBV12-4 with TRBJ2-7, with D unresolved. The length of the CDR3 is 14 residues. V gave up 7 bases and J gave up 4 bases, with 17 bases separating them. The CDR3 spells CASTSVGSAYEQYF. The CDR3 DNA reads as TGTGCCAGCACCTCGGTAGGGTCTGCTTACGAGCAGTACTTC.

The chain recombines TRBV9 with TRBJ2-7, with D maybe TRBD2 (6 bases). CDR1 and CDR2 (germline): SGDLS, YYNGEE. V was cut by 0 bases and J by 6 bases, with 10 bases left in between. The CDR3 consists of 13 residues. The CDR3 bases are TGTGCCAGCAGCGTAGCGGGAGTAGGCGAGCAGTACTTC. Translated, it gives CASSVAGVGEQYF.

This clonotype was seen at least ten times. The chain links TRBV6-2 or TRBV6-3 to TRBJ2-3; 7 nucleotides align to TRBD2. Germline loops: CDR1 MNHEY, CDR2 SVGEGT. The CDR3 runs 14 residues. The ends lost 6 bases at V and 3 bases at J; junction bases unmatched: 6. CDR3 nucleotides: TGTGCCAGCAGAAGGGAGGGCTTGACAGATACGCAGTATTTT. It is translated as CASRREGLTDTQYF.

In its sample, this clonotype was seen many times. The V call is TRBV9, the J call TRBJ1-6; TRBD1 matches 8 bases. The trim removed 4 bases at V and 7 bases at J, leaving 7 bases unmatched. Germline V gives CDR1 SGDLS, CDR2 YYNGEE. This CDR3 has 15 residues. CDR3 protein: CASSPRTGLNSPLHF. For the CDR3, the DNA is TGTGCCAGCAGCCCCCGGACAGGGTTGAATTCACCCCTCCACTTT.

The CDR3: CASSQGQGASNEQFF. The DNA of the CDR3 is TGTGCCAGCAGCCAAGGCCAGGGGGCGAGTAATGAGCAGTTCTTC. V is TRBV3-1 and J is TRBJ2-1; TRBD1 matches at 8 bases. This CDR3 has 15 amino acids. Germline V gives CDR1 LGHDT, CDR2 YNNKEL (reference sequence). V lost 1 base to trimming and J lost 7 bases; unmatched junction nucleotides: 6.

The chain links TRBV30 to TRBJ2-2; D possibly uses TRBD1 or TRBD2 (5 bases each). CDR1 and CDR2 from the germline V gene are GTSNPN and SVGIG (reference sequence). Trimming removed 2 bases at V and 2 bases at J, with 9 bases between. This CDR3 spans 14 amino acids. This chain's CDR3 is CAWSPGTNTGELFF. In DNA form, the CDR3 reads TGTGCCTGGAGTCCCGGGACCAACACCGGGGAGCTGTTTTTT.

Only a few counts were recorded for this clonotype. CDR3 bases: TGTGCCAGCAGTTACAGACTAGCGGGGGAAGGCTACAATGAGCAGTTCTTC. Its translation is CASSYRLAGEGYNEQFF. V is TRBV2 and J is TRBJ2-1, with 12 positions matching TRBD2. This CDR3 is 17 amino acids long. The germline gives CDR1 SNHLY, CDR2 FYNNEI. J gave up 3 bases and V 5 bases, and 8 bases lay outside the gene matches.